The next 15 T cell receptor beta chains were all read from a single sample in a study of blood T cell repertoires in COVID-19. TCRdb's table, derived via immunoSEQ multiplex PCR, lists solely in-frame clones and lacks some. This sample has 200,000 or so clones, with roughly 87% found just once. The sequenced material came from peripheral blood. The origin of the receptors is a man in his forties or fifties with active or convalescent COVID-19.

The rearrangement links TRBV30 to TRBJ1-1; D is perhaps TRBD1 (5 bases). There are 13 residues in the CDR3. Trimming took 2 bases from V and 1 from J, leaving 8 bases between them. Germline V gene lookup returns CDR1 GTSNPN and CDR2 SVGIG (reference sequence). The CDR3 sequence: CAWSPGGNTEAFF. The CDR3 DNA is TGTGCCTGGAGTCCGGGGGGGAACACTGAAGCTTTCTTT.

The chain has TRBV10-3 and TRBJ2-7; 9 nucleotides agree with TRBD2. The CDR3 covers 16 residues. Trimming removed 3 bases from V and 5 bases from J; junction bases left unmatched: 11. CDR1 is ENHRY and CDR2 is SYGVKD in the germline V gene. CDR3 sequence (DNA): TGTGCCATCAGTGAATTAGTAGCGGGAGCTCCTAACGAGCAGTACTTC. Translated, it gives CAISELVAGAPNEQYF.

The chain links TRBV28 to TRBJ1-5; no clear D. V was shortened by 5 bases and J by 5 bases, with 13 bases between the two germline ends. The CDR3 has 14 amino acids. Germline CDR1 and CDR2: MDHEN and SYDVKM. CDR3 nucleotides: TGTGCCAGCAGTCGTAGGGCGGACTATCAGCCCCAGCATTTT. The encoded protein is CASSRRADYQPQHF.

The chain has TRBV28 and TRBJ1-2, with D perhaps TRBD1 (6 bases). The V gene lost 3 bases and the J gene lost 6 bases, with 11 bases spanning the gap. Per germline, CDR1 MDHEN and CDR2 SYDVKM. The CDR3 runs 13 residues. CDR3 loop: CASSFGGWDGYTF. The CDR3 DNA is TGTGCCAGCAGTTTTGGGGGCTGGGATGGCTACACCTTC.

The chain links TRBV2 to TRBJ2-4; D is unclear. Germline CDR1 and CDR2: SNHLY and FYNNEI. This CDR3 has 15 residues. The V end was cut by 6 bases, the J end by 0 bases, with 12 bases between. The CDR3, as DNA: TGTGCCAGCAGCGCAGGTTTTCTAGCCAAAAACATTCAGTACTTC. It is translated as CASSAGFLAKNIQYF.

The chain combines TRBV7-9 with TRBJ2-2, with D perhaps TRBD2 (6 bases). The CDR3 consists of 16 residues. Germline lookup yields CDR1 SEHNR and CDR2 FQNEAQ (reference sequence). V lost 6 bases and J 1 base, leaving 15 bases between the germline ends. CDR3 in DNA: TGTGCCAGCAGGGCGGGGCTAGCGATGAACACCGGGGAGCTGTTTTTT. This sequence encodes CASRAGLAMNTGELFF. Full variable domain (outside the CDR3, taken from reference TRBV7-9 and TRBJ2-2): DTGVSQNPRHKITKRGQNVTFRCDPISEHNRLYWYRQTLGQGPEFLTYFQNEAQLEKSRLLSDRFSAERPKGSFSTLEIQRTEQGDSAMYLCASRAGLAMNTGELFFGEGSRLTVL.

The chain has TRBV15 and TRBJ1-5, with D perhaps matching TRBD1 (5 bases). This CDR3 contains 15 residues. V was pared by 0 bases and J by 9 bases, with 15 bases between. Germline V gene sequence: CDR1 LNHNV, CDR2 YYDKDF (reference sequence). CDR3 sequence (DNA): TGTGCCACCAGCAGAGATGGTGGGGCTCTCGCGCCCCAGCATTTT. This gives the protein CATSRDGGALAPQHF.

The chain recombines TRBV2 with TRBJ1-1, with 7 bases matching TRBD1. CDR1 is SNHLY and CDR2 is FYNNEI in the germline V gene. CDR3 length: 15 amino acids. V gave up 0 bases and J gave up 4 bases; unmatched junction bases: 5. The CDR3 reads CASSEAQAGGTEAFF. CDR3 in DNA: TGTGCCAGCAGTGAAGCGCAGGCAGGGGGCACTGAAGCTTTCTTT.

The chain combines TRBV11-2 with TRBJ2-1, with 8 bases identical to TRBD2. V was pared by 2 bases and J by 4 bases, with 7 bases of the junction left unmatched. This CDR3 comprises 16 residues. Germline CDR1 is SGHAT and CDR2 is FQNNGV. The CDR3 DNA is TGTGCCAGCAGCTTATCTCCAGCGGGAGCATACAATGAGCAGTTCTTC. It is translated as CASSLSPAGAYNEQFF.

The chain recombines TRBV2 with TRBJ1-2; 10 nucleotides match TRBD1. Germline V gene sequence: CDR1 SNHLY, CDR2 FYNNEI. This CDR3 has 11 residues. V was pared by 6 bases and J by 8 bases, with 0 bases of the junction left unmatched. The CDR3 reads CASRTGGGYTF. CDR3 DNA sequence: TGTGCCAGCAGGACAGGGGGCGGCTACACCTTC.

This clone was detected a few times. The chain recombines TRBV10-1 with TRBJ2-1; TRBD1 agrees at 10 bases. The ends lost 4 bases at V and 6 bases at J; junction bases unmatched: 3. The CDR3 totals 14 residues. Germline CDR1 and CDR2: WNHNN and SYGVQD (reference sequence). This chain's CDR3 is CASSGDRGPNEQFF. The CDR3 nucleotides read TGCGCCAGCAGTGGGGACAGGGGTCCCAATGAGCAGTTCTTC.

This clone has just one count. CDR3: CASSLAGFGQPQHF. The CDR3 DNA sequence: TGTGCCAGCAGCTTAGCGGGTTTTGGTCAGCCCCAGCATTTT. This rearrangement joins TRBV11-2 to TRBJ1-5, with unresolved D. The V gene's germline CDR1 is SGHAT and CDR2 FQNNGV. Trimming pared 1 base from V and 6 bases from J, leaving 10 bases between. The CDR3 totals 14 residues. The variable domain in full, completed from reference TRBV11-2 and TRBJ1-5, reads EAGVAQSPRYKIIEKRQSVAFWCNPISGHATLYWYQQILGQGPKLLIQFQNNGVVDDSQLPKDRFSAERLKGVDSTLKIQPAKLEDSAVYLCASSLAGFGQPQHFGDGTRLSIL.

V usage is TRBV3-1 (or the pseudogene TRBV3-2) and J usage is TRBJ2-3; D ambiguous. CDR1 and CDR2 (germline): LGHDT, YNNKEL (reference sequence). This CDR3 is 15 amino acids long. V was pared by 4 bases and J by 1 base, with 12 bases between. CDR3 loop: CASSLRSEGTDTQYF. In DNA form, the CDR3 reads TGTGCCAGCAGCCTCCGAAGCGAGGGCACAGATACGCAGTATTTT.

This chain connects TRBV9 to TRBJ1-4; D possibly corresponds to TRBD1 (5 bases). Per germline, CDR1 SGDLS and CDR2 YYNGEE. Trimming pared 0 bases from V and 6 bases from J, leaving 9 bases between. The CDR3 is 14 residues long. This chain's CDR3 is CASSVAGGDEKLFF. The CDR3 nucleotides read TGTGCCAGCAGCGTAGCGGGGGGAGATGAAAAACTGTTTTTT.

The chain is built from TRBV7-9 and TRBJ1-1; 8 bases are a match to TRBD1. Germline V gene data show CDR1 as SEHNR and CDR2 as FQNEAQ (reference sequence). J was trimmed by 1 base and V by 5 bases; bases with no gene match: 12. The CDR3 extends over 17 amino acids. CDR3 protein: CASSLTTGGRENTEAFF. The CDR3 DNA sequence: TGTGCCAGCAGCCTTACTACAGGGGGGAGGGAGAACACTGAAGCTTTCTTT.